This TCR beta chain emerged from a study of shared clonotypes between healthy human individuals. Data came from immunoSEQ multiplex PCR; TCRdb stores just in-frame clones and leaves some out. This table has about 2 million clones, around 96% appearing once. The length of the CDR3 is 16 residues. Trimming took 3 bases from V and 1 from J; bases not matched to a gene: 8. Germline loops: CDR1 SEHNR, CDR2 FQNEAQ (reference sequence). Naive CD8 cells lacked CD45RO, underwent positive selection for CCR7 and left out terminally differentiated effector memory CD45RA+ cells. Sequencing used naive CD8+ T cells sorted from blood. The gene calls are TRBV7-9 and TRBJ1-1, with 7 bases fitting TRBD1. The clonotype originates from a man aged 18 to 29 in good health. The CDR3 here is CASSFGLGQPNTEAFF. DNA for the CDR3: TGTGCCAGCAGCTTCGGCCTGGGACAGCCGAACACTGAAGCTTTCTTT.